This entry concerns a single TCR beta chain. This sample was included in a study of blood T cell repertoires in COVID-19. Study-wide background: Sources were T cells, B-cell-depleted T cells, or PBMCs; the material itself was cDNA or gDNA.

Profiled with immunoSEQ multiplex PCR; TCRdb holds only in-frame clones, not every one. Of about 190,000 clones listed, 87% are singletons. CDR3 length: 15 amino acids. CDR1 is SGHAT and CDR2 is FQNNGV in the germline V gene. Germline trimming cut 4 bases from V and 3 bases from J; bases unmatched to any gene: 5. The receptor was isolated from a man aged 55 to 70 with active or convalescent COVID-19. Specimen: peripheral blood. V is TRBV11-2 and J is TRBJ2-7, with TRBD1 matching 11 bases. The CDR3: CASSSPGQGGYEQYF. For the CDR3, the DNA is TGTGCCAGCAGCTCGCCGGGACAGGGGGGCTACGAGCAGTACTTC.